This T cell receptor (beta chain) derives from a study of T cell changes during pregnancy in multiple sclerosis. Deletions cut 8 bases from V and 4 bases from J, with 12 bases between. CDR3 length: 13 residues. The V gene's germline CDR1 is MNHEY and CDR2 SMNVEV (reference sequence). The assay was immunoSEQ multiplex PCR, and TCRdb's table has in-frame clones only and misses some. The table lists about 41,000 clones, 85% to 95% of them singletons. This sample comprised CD8+ T cells from peripheral blood mononuclear cells, obtained in the third trimester of pregnancy. The TCR was taken from a female donor with multiple sclerosis, enrolled in a pregnancy study. The chain joins TRBV27 to TRBJ1-3; D might be TRBD1 (5 bases). The CDR3 region is CASSPGVGNTIYF. The CDR3, as DNA: TGTGCCAGCTCCCCGGGGGTGGGAAACACCATATATTTT.